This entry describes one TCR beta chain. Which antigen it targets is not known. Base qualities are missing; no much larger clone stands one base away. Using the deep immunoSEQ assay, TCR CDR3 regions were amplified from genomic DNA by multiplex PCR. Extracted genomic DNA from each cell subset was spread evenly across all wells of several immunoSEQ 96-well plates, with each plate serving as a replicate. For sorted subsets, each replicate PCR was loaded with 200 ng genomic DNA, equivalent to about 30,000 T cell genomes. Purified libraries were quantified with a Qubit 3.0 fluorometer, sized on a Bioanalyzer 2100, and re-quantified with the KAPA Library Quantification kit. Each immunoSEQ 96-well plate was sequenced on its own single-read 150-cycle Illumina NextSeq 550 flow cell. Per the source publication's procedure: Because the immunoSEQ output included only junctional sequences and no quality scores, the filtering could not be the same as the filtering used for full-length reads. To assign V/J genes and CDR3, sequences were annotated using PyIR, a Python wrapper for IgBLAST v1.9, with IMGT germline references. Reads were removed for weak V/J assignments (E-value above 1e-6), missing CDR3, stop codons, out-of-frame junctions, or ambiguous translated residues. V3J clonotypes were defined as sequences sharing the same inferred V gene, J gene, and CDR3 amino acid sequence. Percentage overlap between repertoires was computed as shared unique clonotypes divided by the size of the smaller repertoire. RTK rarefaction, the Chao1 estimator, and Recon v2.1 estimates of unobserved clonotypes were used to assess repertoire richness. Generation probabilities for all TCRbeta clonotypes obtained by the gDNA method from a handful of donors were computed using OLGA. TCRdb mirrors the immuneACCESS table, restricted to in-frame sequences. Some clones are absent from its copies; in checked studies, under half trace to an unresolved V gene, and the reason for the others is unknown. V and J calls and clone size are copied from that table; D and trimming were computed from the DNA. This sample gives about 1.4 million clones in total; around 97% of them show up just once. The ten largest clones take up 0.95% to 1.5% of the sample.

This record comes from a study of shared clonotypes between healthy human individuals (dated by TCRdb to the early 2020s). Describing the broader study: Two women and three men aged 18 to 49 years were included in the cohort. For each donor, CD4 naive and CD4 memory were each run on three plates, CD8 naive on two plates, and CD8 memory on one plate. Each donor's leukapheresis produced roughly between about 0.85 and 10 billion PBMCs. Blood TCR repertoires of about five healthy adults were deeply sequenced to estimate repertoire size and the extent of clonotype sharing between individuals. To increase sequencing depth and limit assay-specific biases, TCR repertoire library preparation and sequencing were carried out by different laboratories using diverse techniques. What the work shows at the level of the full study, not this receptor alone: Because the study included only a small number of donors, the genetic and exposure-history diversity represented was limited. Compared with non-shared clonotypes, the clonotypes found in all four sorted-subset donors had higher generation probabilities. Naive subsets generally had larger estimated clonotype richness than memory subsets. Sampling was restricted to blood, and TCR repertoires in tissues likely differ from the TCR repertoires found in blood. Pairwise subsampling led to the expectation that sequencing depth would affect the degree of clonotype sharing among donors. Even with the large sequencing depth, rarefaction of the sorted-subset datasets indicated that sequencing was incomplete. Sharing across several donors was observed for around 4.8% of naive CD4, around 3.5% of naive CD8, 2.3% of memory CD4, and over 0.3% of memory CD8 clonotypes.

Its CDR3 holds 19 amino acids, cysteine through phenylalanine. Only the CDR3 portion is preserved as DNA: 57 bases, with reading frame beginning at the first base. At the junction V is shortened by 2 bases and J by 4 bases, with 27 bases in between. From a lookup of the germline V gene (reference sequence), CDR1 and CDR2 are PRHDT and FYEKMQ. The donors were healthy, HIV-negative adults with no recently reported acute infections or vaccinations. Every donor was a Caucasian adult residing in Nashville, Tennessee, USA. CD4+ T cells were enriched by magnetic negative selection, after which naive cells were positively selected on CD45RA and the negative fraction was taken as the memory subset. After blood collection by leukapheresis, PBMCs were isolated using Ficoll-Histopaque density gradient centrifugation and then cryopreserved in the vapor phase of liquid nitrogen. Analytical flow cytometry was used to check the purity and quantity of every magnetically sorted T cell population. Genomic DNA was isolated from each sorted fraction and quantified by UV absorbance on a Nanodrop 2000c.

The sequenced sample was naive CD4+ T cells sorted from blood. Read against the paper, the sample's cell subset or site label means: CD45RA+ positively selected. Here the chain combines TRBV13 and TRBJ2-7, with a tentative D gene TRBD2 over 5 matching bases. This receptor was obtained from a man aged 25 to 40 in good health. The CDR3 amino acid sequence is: CASSLSGGGAGFWGYEQYF. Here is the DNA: TGTGCCAGCAGCTTATCAGGAGGAGGTGCTGGATTTTGGGGATACGAGCAGTACTTC.